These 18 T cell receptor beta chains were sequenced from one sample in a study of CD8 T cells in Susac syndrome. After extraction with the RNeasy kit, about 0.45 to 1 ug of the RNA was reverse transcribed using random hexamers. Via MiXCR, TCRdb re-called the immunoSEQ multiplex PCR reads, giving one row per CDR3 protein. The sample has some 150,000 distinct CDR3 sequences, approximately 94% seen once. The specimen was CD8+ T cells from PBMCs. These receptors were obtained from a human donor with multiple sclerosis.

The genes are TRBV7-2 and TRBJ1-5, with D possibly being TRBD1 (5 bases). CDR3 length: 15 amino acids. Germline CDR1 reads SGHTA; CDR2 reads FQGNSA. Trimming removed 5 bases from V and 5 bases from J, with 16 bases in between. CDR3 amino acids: CASSPDSPGDQPQHF. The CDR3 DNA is TGTGCCAGCAGCCCTGACAGCCCGGGCGATCAGCCCCAGCATTTT.

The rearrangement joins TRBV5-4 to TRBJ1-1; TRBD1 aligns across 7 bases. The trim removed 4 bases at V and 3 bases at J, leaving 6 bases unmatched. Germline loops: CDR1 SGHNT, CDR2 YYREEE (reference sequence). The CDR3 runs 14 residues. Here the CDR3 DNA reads TGTGCCAGCAGCGCTGACAGGGTCGACACTGAAGCTTTCTTT. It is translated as CASSADRVDTEAFF.

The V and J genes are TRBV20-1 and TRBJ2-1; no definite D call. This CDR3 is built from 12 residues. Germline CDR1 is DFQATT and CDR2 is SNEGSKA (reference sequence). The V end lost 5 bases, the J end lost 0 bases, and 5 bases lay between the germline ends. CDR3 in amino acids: CSALSSYNEQFF. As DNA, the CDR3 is TGCAGTGCTCTGAGCTCCTACAATGAGCAGTTCTTC.

Written as DNA, the CDR3 is TGTGCCAGCAGCCCCCGCTCTGGGGCCAACGTCCTGACTTTC. Encoded protein: CASSPRSGANVLTF. The chain recombines TRBV14 with TRBJ2-6; D is uncertain. The CDR3 covers 14 residues. Deletions cut 4 bases from V and 0 bases from J, with 4 bases between. Germline values: CDR1 SGHDN, CDR2 FVKESK.

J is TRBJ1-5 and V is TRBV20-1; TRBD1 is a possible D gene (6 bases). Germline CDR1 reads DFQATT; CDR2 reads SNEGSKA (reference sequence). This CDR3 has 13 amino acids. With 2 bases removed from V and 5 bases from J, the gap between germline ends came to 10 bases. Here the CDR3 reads CSARQQGYQPQHF. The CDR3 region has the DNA TGCAGTGCTAGACAACAGGGTTATCAGCCCCAGCATTTT.

The CDR3 nucleotides are TGCAGCGTTGAGGTCGGCTACAATGAGCAGTTCTTC. Translating gives CSVEVGYNEQFF. The chain is built from TRBV29-1 and TRBJ2-1; no clear D gene. The CDR3 is 12 amino acids. CDR1 SQVTM and CDR2 ANQGSEA come from the germline V gene. The V end lost 3 bases, the J end lost 3 bases, and 6 bases lay between the germline ends.

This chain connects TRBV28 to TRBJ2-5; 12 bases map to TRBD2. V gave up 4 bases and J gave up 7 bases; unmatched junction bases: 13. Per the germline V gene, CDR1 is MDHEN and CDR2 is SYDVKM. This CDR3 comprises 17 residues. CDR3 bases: TGTGCCAGCAGTTGGAAGCCGGGACTAGCGGGTAGCGGGACCCAGTACTTC. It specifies CASSWKPGLAGSGTQYF.

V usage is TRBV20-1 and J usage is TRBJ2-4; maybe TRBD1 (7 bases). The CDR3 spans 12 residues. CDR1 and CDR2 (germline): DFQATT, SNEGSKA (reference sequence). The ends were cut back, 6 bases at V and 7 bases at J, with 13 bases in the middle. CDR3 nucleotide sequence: TGCAGTGCCGGGGGACAGATGAACATTCAGTACTTC. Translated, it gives CSAGGQMNIQYF.

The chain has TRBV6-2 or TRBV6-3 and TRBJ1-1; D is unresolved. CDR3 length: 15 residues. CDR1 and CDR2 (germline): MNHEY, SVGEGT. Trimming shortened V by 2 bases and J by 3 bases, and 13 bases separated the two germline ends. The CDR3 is CASSYPPPSHTEAFF. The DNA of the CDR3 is TGTGCCAGCAGTTACCCGCCCCCAAGCCACACTGAAGCTTTCTTT.

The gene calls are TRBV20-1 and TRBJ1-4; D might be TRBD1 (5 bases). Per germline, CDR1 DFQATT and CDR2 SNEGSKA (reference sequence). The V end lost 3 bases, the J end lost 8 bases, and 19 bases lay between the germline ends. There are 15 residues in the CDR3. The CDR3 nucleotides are TGCAGTGCTAGGCCAGGGAGGATGCGCGACGAAAAACTGTTTTTT. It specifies CSARPGRMRDEKLFF.

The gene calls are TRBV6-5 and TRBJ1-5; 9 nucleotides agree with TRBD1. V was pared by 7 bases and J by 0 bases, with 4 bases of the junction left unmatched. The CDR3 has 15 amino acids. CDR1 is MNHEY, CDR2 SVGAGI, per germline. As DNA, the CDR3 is TGTGCCAGCAAGGGACAGGGTAGTAGCAATCAGCCCCAGCATTTT. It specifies CASKGQGSSNQPQHF.

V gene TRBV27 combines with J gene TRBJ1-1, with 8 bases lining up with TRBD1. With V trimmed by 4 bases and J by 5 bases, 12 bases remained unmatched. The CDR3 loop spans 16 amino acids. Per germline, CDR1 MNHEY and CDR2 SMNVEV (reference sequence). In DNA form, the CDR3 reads TGTGCCAGCAGTTCTTCACAGGGGGAATTTAGTACTGAAGCTTTCTTT. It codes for CASSSSQGEFSTEAFF.

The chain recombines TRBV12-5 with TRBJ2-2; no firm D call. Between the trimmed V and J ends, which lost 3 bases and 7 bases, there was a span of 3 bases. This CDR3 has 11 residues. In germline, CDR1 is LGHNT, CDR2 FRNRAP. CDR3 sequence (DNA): TGTGCTAGTGGTTTCCGCGGGGAGCTGTTTTTT. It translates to CASGFRGELFF.

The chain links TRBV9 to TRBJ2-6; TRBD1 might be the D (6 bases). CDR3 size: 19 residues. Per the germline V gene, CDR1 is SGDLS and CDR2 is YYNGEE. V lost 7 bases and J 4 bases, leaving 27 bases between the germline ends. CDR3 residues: CASGDYLKGDVPGANVLTF. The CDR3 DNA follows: TGTGCCAGCGGCGACTATCTAAAGGGGGACGTTCCCGGGGCCAACGTCCTGACTTTC.

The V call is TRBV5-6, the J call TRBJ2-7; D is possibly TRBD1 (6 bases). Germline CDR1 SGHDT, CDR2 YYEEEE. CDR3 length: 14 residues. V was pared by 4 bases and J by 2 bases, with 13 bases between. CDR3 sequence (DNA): TGTGCCAGCAGCCTCTGGGACATGCCCTACGAGCAGTACTTC. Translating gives CASSLWDMPYEQYF.

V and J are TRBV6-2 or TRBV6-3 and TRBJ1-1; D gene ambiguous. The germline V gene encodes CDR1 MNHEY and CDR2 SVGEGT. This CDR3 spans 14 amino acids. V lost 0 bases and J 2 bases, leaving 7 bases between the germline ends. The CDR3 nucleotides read TGTGCCAGCAGTTACTCGATGGCCAACACTGAAGCTTTCTTT. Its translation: CASSYSMANTEAFF.

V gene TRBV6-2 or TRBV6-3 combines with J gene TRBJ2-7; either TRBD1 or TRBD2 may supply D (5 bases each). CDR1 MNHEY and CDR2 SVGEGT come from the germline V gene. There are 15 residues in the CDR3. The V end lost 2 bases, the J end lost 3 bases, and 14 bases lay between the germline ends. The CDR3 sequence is CASSYIRPGLYEQYF. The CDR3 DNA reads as TGTGCCAGCAGTTACATTCGCCCGGGGCTCTACGAGCAGTACTTC.

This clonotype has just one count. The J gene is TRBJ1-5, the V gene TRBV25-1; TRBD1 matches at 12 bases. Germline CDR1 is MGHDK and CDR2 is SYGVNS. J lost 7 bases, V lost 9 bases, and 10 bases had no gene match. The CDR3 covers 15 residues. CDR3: CARVPGQGAGQPQHF. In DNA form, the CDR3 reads TGTGCCAGGGTCCCGGGACAGGGGGCGGGACAGCCCCAGCATTTT. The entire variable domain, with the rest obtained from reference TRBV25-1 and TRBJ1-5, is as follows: EADIYQTPRYLVIGTGKKITLECSQTMGHDKMYWYQQDPGMELHLIHYSYGVNSTEKGDLSSESTVSRIRTEHFPLTLESARPSHTSQYLCARVPGQGAGQPQHFGDGTRLSIL.